Below, 21 T cell receptor beta chains from the same sample are listed, as sequenced in a study of cytomegalovirus exposure and HLA in healthy donors. Use of 60 Vbeta and 13 Jbeta primers characterized the PCR. Clones were read by immunoSEQ multiplex PCR, and TCRdb kept only the in-frame ones, dropping some. In the table there are about 110,000 clones, approximately 70% of which are singletons. Sequences were obtained from PBMCs. Receptors originate from a boy aged 10-17 years in good health and CMV-seronegative.

This clone was detected once. The V gene is TRBV28, the J gene TRBJ1-1; no reliable D call. CDR1 is MDHEN, CDR2 SYDVKM, per germline. V lost 6 bases, J lost 4 bases, and 21 bases lay in between. The CDR3 has 16 amino acids. Here the CDR3 reads CASSRNTGVTSTEAFF. CDR3 coding DNA: TGTGCCAGCAGCCGCAATACCGGGGTCACTAGCACTGAAGCTTTCTTT.

This clone was counted only a few times. The chain recombines TRBV6-1 with TRBJ1-1, with D tentatively TRBD1 (5 bases). This CDR3 contains 13 residues. Germline V gene sequence: CDR1 MNHNS, CDR2 SASEGT. Trimming left V 4 bases short and J 1 base short, with 7 bases between. CDR3 in amino acids: CASSGRANTEAFF. The CDR3 DNA sequence: TGTGCCAGCAGTGGCAGGGCGAACACTGAAGCTTTCTTT.

V gene TRBV30 combines with J gene TRBJ2-5, with D possibly being TRBD1 (5 bases). Trimming removed 5 bases at V and 8 bases at J, with 12 bases between. This CDR3 spans 11 amino acids. Germline CDR1 is GTSNPN and CDR2 is SVGIG (reference sequence). CDR3 amino acids: CAWDSKSTQYF. The CDR3 region has the DNA TGTGCCTGGGACAGCAAGAGTACCCAGTACTTC.

The rearrangement joins TRBV6-5 to TRBJ2-3, with D maybe TRBD2 (5 bases). Per the germline V gene, CDR1 is MNHEY and CDR2 is SVGAGI. V gave up 8 bases and J gave up 9 bases, with 21 bases separating them. The CDR3 covers 14 residues. Here the CDR3 reads CASSTPGLVVTQYF. In DNA, the CDR3 is TGTGCCAGCTCAACGCCAGGACTCGTCGTCACGCAGTATTTT.

This chain uses TRBV7-2 with TRBJ1-5; 7 nucleotides match TRBD1. CDR3 length equals 16 residues. Germline CDR1 and CDR2: SGHTA and FQGNSA. The V and J ends lost 3 bases and 0 bases, in that order; junction bases with no gene match: 5. The CDR3 sequence is CASSFDRAYSNQPQHF. The CDR3 DNA reads as TGTGCCAGCAGCTTTGACAGGGCCTATAGCAATCAGCCCCAGCATTTT. Variable domain in full (rest from reference TRBV7-2 and TRBJ1-5): GAGVSQSPSNKVTEKGKDVELRCDPISGHTALYWYRQSLGQGLEFLIYFQGNSAPDKSGLPSDRFSAERTGGSVSTLTIQRTQQEDSAVYLCASSFDRAYSNQPQHFGDGTRLSIL.

J is TRBJ1-2 and V is TRBV27; unclear D gene. V shed 2 bases and J shed 0 bases, with 10 bases lying between them. The length of the CDR3 is 15 residues. Germline loops: CDR1 MNHEY, CDR2 SMNVEV (reference sequence). CDR3 DNA sequence: TGTGCCAGCAGTTTAGGCGGAGAAGCTAACTATGGCTACACCTTC. Protein sequence: CASSLGGEANYGYTF.

The rearrangement uses TRBV5-8 and TRBJ1-4; tentative D call: TRBD1 (6 bases). The CDR3 loop spans 16 amino acids. Germline V gene sequence: CDR1 SGHTS, CDR2 YDEGEE. Trimming took off 4 bases at V and 6 bases at J, with 19 bases between the two ends. The CDR3 DNA is TGTGCCAGCAGCCCGGGTCAAGGGGGGGCTTATGAAAAACTGTTTTTT. This sequence encodes CASSPGQGGAYEKLFF.

The chain employs TRBV6-5 and TRBJ2-5; the D is unclear. The CDR3 is 14 amino acids. Germline CDR1 reads MNHEY; CDR2 reads SVGAGI. Between the trimmed V and J ends, which lost 0 bases and 4 bases, there was a span of 9 bases. In DNA, the CDR3 is TGTGCCAGCAGTTACTCCCGGGTGGGAGAGACCCAGTACTTC. Translation: CASSYSRVGETQYF.

The V and J genes are TRBV6-6 and TRBJ1-2; weak D call: TRBD1 (6 bases). This CDR3 comprises 15 residues. Germline V gives CDR1 MNHNY, CDR2 SVGAGI (reference sequence). V was trimmed by 0 bases and J by 4 bases, leaving 12 bases between them. CDR3 residues: CASSYSDSGSYGYTF. CDR3 coding DNA: TGTGCCAGCAGTTACTCGGACAGCGGATCCTATGGCTACACCTTC.

The V gene is TRBV7-4, the J gene TRBJ1-2, with D possibly TRBD1 on 6 matching bases. Trimming took 4 bases from V and 4 from J, leaving 16 bases between them. This CDR3 has 15 residues. Germline V gives CDR1 SGHVT, CDR2 SQSDAQ. The CDR3 reads CASSSRRTASYGYTF. The CDR3 DNA follows: TGTGCCAGCAGCTCACGCCGGACAGCAAGCTATGGCTACACCTTC. The whole variable domain, filled in from reference TRBV7-4 and TRBJ1-2, reads GAGVSQSPRYKVAKRGRDVALRCDSISGHVTLYWYRQTLGQGSEVLTYSQSDAQRDKSGRPSGRFSAERPERSVSTLKIQRTEQGDSAVYLCASSSRRTASYGYTFGSGTRLTVV.

V gene TRBV15 combines with J gene TRBJ1-1; TRBD1 aligns across 8 bases. J lost 4 bases, V lost 3 bases, and 10 bases had no gene match. This CDR3 has 16 residues. Germline-derived CDR1 and CDR2 are LNHNV and YYDKDF (reference sequence). The CDR3 DNA reads TGTGCCACCAGCAGGGATTCCTGGACAGGGAGCACTGAAGCTTTCTTT. This sequence encodes CATSRDSWTGSTEAFF.

The rearrangement joins TRBV29-1 to TRBJ1-1; tentative D call: TRBD1 (6 bases). V shed 7 bases and J shed 2 bases, with 14 bases lying between them. The CDR3 loop spans 13 amino acids. Germline CDR1 reads SQVTM; CDR2 reads ANQGSEA. For the CDR3, the DNA is TGCAGCGCCGGAGGACAGCAAAACACTGAAGCTTTCTTT. It codes for CSAGGQQNTEAFF.

This chain joins TRBV9 and TRBJ1-4, with D unclear. This CDR3 is built from 15 residues. Germline values: CDR1 SGDLS, CDR2 YYNGEE. Trimming took 0 bases from V and 1 from J, leaving 7 bases between them. CDR3: CASSVGAITNEKLFF. The CDR3 bases are TGTGCCAGCAGCGTAGGGGCGATAACTAATGAAAAACTGTTTTTT.

This clone appeared a few times. This sequence joins TRBV25-1 and TRBJ2-7; D gene ambiguous. V was cut by 1 base and J by 0 bases, with 10 bases left in between. This CDR3 contains 15 residues. Germline CDR1 reads MGHDK; CDR2 reads SYGVNS. CDR3 DNA sequence: TGTGCCAGCAGTGAATGGATCAGGTTCTCCTACGAGCAGTACTTC. This encodes CASSEWIRFSYEQYF.

The chain recombines TRBV4-3 with TRBJ2-1; 9 bases are a match to TRBD2. This CDR3 comprises 16 residues. The germline gives CDR1 LGHNA, CDR2 YSLEER. The ends lost 0 bases at V and 12 bases at J; junction bases unmatched: 12. CDR3 amino acids: CASSQDLVSGGGMQFF. The CDR3 nucleotides read TGCGCCAGCAGCCAAGATTTGGTTAGCGGGGGAGGAATGCAGTTCTTC.

The chain combines TRBV6-5 with TRBJ2-5; D call uncertain. The CDR3 is 13 amino acids. Germline CDR1 MNHEY, CDR2 SVGAGI. V was trimmed by 6 bases and J by 6 bases, leaving 14 bases between them. CDR3 in amino acids: CASSRRETQTQYF. The CDR3 nucleotides read TGTGCCAGCAGCCGCCGCGAAACTCAGACCCAGTACTTC.

In this sample, this clone turned up a few times. The chain combines TRBV7-2 with TRBJ1-6; 7 nucleotides agree with TRBD1. The germline V gene has CDR1 SGHTA and CDR2 FQGNSA. The CDR3 is 15 residues long. V lost 0 bases to trimming and J lost 6 bases; unmatched junction nucleotides: 2. CDR3 region: CASSLAGGSNSPLHF. CDR3 DNA: TGTGCCAGCAGCTTAGCAGGGGGCTCTAATTCACCCCTCCACTTT.

The gene calls are TRBV28 and TRBJ1-2, with 9 bases aligning to TRBD1. CDR1 is MDHEN, CDR2 SYDVKM, per germline. CDR3 length: 15 amino acids. The V segment lost 7 bases and the J segment 1 base; nucleotides outside the gene matches: 7. The CDR3 nucleotides are TGTGCCAGCAACATACAGGGGGCGAGTAACTATGGCTACACCTTC. This codes for CASNIQGASNYGYTF.

The rearrangement links TRBV5-4 to TRBJ2-7, with 10 bases fitting TRBD1. J was trimmed by 5 bases and V by 0 bases; bases with no gene match: 8. This CDR3 is built from 16 residues. CDR1 and CDR2 from the germline V gene are SGHNT and YYREEE (reference sequence). This chain's CDR3 is CASSLDRTGGSDEQYF. The CDR3 DNA sequence: TGTGCCAGCAGCTTGGATCGGACAGGGGGGAGCGACGAGCAGTACTTC.

This clone was picked up one time. The CDR3 region is CASSPASGSPADTQYF. CDR3 DNA: TGTGCCAGCAGTCCTGCTAGCGGGAGCCCGGCAGATACGCAGTATTTT. The chain links TRBV28 to TRBJ2-3, with 10 bases matching TRBD2. V dropped 5 bases and J dropped 4; count of bases not matched to a gene: 9. Germline CDR1 and CDR2: MDHEN and SYDVKM. The CDR3 is made up of 16 amino acids.

This clone was detected only a few times. This chain connects TRBV7-3 to TRBJ2-1, with 7 bases identical to TRBD2. This CDR3 is built from 15 residues. The V gene's germline CDR1 is SGHTA and CDR2 FQGTGA. The ends lost 1 base at V and 6 bases at J; junction bases unmatched: 6. The CDR3 DNA sequence: TGTGCCAGCAGCTTAAGGGGATCGGGGGGCAATGAGCAGTTCTTC. Its translation: CASSLRGSGGNEQFF.